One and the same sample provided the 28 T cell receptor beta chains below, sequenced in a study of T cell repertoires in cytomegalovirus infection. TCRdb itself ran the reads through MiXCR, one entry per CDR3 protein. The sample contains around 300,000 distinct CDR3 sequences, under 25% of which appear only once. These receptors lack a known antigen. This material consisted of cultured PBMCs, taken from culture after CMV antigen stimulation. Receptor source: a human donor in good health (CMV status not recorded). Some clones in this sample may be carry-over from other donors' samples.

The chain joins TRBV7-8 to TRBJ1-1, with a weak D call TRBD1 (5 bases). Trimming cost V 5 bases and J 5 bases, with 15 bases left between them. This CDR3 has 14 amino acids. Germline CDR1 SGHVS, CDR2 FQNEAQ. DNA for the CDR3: TGTGCCAGCAGCGTAACCGGGACTATTACTGAAGCTTTCTTT. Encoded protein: CASSVTGTITEAFF.

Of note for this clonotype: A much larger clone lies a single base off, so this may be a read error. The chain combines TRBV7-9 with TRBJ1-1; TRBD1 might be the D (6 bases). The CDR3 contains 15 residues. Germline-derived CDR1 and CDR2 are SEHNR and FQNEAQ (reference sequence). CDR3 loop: CASSLAQGSGTGAFF. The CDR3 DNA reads TGTGCCAGCAGCTTAGCCCAGGGGTCGGGCACTGGAGCTTTCTTT.

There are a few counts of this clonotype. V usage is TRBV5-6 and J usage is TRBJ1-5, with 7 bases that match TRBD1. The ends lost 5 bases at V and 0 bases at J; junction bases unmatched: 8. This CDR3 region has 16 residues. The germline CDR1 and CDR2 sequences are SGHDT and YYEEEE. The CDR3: CASRDSQGLSNQPQHF. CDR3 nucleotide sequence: TGTGCCAGCAGAGACTCACAGGGGCTTAGCAATCAGCCCCAGCATTTT.

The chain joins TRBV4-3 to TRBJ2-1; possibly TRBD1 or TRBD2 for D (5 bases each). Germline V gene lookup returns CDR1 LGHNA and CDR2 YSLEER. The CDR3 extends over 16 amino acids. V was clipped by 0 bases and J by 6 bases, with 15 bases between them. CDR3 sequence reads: CASSQDPEGTINEQFF. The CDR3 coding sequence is TGCGCCAGCAGCCAAGACCCTGAGGGGACCATCAATGAGCAGTTCTTC.

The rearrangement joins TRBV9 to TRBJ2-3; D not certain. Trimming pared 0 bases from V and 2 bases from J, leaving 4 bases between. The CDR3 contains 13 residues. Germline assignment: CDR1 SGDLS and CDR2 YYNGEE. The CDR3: CASSVVATDTQYF. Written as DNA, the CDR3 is TGTGCCAGCAGCGTAGTTGCCACAGATACGCAGTATTTT.

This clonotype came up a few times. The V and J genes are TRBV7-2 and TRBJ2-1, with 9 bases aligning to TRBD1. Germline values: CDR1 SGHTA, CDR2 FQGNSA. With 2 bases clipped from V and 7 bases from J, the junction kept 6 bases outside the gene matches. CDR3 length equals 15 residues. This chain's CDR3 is CASSLKQGAWNEQFF. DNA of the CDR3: TGTGCCAGCAGCTTAAAACAGGGGGCATGGAATGAGCAGTTCTTC.

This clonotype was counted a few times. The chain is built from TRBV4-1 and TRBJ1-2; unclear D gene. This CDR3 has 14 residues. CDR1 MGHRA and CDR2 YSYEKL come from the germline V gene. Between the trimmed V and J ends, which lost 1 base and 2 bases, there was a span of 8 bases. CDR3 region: CASSQGVGNYGYTF. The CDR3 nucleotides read TGCGCCAGCAGCCAAGGAGTGGGGAACTATGGCTACACCTTC.

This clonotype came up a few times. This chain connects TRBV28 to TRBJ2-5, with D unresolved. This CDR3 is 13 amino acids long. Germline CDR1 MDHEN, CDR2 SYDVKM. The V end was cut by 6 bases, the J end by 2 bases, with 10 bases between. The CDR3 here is CASRGRQQETQYF. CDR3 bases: TGTGCCAGCAGGGGAAGGCAGCAAGAGACCCAGTACTTC.

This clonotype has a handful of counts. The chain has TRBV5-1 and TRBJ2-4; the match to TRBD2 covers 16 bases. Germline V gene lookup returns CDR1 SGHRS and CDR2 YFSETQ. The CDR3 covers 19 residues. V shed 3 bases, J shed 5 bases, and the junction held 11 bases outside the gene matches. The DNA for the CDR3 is TGCGCCAGCAGCTACCTAGGGACTAGCGGGAGGGCCCGTGAAAACATTCAGTACTTC. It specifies CASSYLGTSGRARENIQYF.

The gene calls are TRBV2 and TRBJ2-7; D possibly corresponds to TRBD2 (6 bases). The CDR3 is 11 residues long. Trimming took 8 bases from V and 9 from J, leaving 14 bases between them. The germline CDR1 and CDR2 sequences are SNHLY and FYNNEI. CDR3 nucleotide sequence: TGTGCCAGCGGGGACTTACCCGGGCAGTACGTC. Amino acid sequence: CASGDLPGQYV.

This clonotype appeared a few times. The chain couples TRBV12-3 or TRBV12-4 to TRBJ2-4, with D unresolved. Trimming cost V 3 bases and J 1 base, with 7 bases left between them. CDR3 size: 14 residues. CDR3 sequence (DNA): TGTGCCAGCAGTTTTGGTACCGCCAAAAACATTCAGTACTTC. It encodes CASSFGTAKNIQYF.

This CDR3 is CSARDGNQPQHF. CDR3 DNA: TGCAGTGCTAGAGACGGGAATCAGCCCCAGCATTTT. The chain employs TRBV20-1 and TRBJ1-5; no clear D. This CDR3 has 12 residues. From germline, CDR1 is DFQATT and CDR2 SNEGSKA (reference sequence). With 0 bases removed from V and 4 bases from J, the gap between germline ends came to 4 bases.

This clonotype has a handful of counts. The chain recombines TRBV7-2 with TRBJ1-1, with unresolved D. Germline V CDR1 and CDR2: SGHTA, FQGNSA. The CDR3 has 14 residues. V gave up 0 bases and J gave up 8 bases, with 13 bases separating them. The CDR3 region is CASSLAVYPIEAFF. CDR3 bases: TGTGCCAGCAGCTTAGCCGTTTACCCGATCGAAGCTTTCTTT.

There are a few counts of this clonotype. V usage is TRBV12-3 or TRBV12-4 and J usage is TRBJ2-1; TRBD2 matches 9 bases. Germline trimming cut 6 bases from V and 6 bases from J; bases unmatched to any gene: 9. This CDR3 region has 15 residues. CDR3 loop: CASRTRREGGNEQFF. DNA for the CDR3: TGTGCCAGCAGGACTCGGCGGGAGGGAGGCAATGAGCAGTTCTTC.

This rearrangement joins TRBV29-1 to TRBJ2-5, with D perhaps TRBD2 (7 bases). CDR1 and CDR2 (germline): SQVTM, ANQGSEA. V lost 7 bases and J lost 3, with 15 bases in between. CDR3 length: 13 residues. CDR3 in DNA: TGCAGCGAAAAGGGGGGGGCCGAAGAGACCCAGTACTTC. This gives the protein CSEKGGAEETQYF.

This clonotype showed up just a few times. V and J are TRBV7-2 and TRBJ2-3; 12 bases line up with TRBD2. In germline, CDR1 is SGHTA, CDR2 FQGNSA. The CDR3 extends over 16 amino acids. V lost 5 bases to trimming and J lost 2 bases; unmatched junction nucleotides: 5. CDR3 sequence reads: CASSPTSGRYTDTQYF. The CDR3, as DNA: TGTGCCAGCAGCCCCACTAGCGGGAGGTACACAGATACGCAGTATTTT. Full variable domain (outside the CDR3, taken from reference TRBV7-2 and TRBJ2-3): GAGVSQSPSNKVTEKGKDVELRCDPISGHTALYWYRQSLGQGLEFLIYFQGNSAPDKSGLPSDRFSAERTGGSVSTLTIQRTQQEDSAVYLCASSPTSGRYTDTQYFGPGTRLTVL.

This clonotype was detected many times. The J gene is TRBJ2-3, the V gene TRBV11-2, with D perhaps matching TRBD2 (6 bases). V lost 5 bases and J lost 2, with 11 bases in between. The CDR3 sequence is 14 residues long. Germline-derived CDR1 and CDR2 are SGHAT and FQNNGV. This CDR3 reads CASSQGLHTDTQYF. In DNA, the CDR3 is TGTGCCAGCAGCCAGGGACTCCACACAGATACGCAGTATTTT.

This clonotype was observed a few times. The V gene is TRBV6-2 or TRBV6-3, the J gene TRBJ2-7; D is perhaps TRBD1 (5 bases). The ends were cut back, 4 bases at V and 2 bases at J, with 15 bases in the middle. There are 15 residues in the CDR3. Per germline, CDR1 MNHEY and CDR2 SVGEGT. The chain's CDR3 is CASSSQGPLTYEQYV. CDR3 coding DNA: TGTGCCAGCAGTTCCCAGGGTCCTCTCACCTACGAGCAGTACGTC.

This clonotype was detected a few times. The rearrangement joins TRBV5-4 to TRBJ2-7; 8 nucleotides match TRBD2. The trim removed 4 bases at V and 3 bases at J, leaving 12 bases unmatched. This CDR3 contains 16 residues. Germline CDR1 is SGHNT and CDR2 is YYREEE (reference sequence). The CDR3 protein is CASSLAGTRPDYEQYV. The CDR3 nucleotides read TGTGCCAGCAGCCTCGCCGGGACTAGACCCGACTACGAGCAGTACGTC.

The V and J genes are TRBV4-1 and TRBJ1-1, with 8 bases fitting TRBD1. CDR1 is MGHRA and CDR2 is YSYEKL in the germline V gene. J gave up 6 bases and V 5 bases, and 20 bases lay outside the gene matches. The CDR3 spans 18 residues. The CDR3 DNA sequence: TGCGCCAGCAGCACACAGAACCTCGGGACAGGCAGCATTCCTGAAGCTTTCTTT. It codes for CASSTQNLGTGSIPEAFF.

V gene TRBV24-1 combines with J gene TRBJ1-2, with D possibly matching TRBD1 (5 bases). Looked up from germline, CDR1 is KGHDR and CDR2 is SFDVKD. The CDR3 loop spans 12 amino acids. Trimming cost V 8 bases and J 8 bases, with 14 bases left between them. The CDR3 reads CATTDGRDGYTF. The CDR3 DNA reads TGTGCCACCACCGATGGAAGGGACGGCTACACCTTC.

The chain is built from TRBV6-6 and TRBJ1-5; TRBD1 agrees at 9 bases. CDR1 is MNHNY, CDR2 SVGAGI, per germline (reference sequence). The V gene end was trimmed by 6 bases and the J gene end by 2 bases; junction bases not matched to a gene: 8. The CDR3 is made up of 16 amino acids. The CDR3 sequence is CASSQQGATGNQPQHF. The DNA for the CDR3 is TGTGCCAGCAGCCAACAGGGGGCGACTGGCAATCAGCCCCAGCATTTT.

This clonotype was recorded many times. Here the CDR3 DNA reads TGTGCCAGCAGGATGTCAGGGGACACTGAAGCTTTCTTT. Translated: CASRMSGDTEAFF. The rearrangement uses TRBV7-2 and TRBJ1-1; possibly TRBD1 for D (6 bases). This CDR3 spans 13 amino acids. Germline CDR1 SGHTA, CDR2 FQGNSA. Between the trimmed V and J ends, which lost 6 bases and 3 bases, there was a span of 11 bases.

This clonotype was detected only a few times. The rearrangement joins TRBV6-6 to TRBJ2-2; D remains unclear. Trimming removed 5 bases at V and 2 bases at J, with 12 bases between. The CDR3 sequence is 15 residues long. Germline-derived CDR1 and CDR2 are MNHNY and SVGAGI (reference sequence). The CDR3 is CASSLGRANTGELFF. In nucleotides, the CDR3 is TGTGCCAGCAGTCTCGGACGGGCCAACACCGGGGAGCTGTTTTTT.

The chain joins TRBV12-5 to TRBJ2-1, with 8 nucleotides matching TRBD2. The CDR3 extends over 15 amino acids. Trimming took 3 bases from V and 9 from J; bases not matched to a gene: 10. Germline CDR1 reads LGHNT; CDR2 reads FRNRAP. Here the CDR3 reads CASGFGGREVGEQFF. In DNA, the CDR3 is TGTGCTAGTGGTTTCGGCGGGCGGGAGGTAGGTGAGCAGTTCTTC. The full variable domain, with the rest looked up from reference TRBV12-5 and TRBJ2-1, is DARVTQTPRHKVTEMGQEVTMRCQPILGHNTVFWYRQTMMQGLELLAYFRNRAPLDDSGMPKDRFSAEMPDATLATLKIQPSEPRDSAVYFCASGFGGREVGEQFFGPGTRLTVL.

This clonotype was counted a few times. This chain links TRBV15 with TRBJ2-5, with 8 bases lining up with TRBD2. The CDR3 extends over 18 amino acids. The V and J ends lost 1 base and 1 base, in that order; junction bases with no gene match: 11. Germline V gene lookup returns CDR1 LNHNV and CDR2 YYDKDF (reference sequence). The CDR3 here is CATSRVRLAGPLQETQYF. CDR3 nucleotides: TGTGCCACCAGCAGAGTTCGCCTAGCGGGCCCCCTCCAAGAGACCCAGTACTTC.

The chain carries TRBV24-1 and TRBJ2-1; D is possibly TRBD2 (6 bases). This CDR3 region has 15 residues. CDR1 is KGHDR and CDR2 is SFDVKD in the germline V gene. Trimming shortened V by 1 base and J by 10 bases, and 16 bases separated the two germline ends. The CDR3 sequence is CATSDFNRGRGEQFF. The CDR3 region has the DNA TGTGCCACCAGTGATTTCAATCGGGGGAGAGGCGAGCAGTTCTTC.

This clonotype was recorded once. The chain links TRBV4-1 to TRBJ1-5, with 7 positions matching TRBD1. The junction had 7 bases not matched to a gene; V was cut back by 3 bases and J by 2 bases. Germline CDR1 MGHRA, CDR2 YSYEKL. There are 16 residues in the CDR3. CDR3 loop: CASSHPTGERNQPQHF. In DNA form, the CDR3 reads TGCGCCAGCAGCCACCCTACAGGGGAGCGCAATCAGCCCCAGCATTTT.